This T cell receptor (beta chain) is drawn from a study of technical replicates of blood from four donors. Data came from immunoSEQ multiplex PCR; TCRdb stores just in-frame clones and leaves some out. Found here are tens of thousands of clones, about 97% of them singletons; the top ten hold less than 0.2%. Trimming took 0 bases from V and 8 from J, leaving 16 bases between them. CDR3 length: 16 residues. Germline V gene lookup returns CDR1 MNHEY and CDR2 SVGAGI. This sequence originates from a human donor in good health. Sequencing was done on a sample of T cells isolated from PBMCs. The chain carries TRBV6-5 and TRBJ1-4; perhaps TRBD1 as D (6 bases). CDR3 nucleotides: TGTGCCAGCAGTTACTCGAGCAGGGGCTGGGAAGAAAAACTGTTTTTT. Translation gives CASSYSSRGWEEKLFF.